This is a list of T cell receptor beta chains from one sample in a study of tumor-infiltrating lymphocytes in oesophageal squamous cell carcinoma. MiXCR, run by TCRdb on the PCR reads, gives a single entry per CDR3 protein. This table holds around 13,000 distinct CDR3 sequences, roughly 51% found once. Sequencing was carried out using esophageal tumor tissue. The receptors were sampled from a male donor with esophageal squamous cell carcinoma. The CDR3 runs from the conserved cysteine through the conserved F or W. D genes are given only for firm matches. The size entry is marked missing in some rows and otherwise reads once, few, many or a size class.

clone size	J gene	D gene	V gene	CDR3 DNA	CDR3 protein
once	TRBJ2-3	-	TRBV10-2	TGCGCCAGCAGTGAAGAGGGAGATACGCAGTATTTT	CASSEEGDTQYF
-	TRBJ2-3	-	TRBV6-6	TGTGCCGCCCGGACTGTACCAGATACACAGTATTTT	CAARTVPDTQYF
-	TRBJ2-1	-	TRBV11-1	TGTGCCAGCAGCTCGAGATTAGTCCCCTACACTGAGCAGTTCTTC	CASSSRLVPYTEQFF
-	TRBJ2-7	TRBD2	TRBV7-6	TGTGCCAGCAGCTCCAGCGGGGGGCCCGGAGAGCAGTACTTC	CASSSSGGPGEQYF
-	TRBJ2-1	-	TRBV27	TGTGCCAGCACCGGTGGGACCCCCTACAATGAGCAGTTCTTC	CASTGGTPYNEQFF
-	TRBJ2-7	TRBD2	TRBV7-4	TGTGCCAGCAGCTTACAAGCGGGAGTCTACGAGCAGTACTTC	CASSLQAGVYEQYF
-	TRBJ2-1	TRBD2	TRBV7-2	TGTGCCAGCAGCTTAGTAGCGGGAAATGAGCAGTTCTTC	CASSLVAGNEQFF
-	TRBJ2-4	TRBD1	TRBV11-2	TGTGCCAGCAGCGTCCGGGACAGGGGACCCGAAGTTAAGTACTTC	CASSVRDRGPEVKYF
-	TRBJ2-7	-	TRBV7-8	TGTGCCAGCAGCTTAGCGGGGGGGCTGTACGAGCAGTACTTC	CASSLAGGLYEQYF
-	TRBJ2-5	-	TRBV7-9	TGTGCCAGCAGCTTAGTACTGGGGGGCGTGTACTTC	CASSLVLGGVYF
-	TRBJ1-2	-	TRBV28	TGTGCCAGCAGTTTGCAGGGTGCTGGCTACACCTTC	CASSLQGAGYTF
-	TRBJ1-4	-	TRBV5-1	TGCGCCAGCAGCTTCCTTAATGAAAATCAACTGTTTTTT	CASSFLNENQLFF
-	TRBJ2-3	-	TRBV7-2	TGTGCCAGCAGCCGGGATTTCACAGATACGCAGTATTTT	CASSRDFTDTQYF
-	TRBJ2-3	TRBD2	TRBV24-1	TGTGCCACCAGTGATACGGGGACTAGCGGAGAAGATACGCAGTATTTT	CATSDTGTSGEDTQYF
-	TRBJ1-4	-	TRBV7-2	TGTGCCAGCAGCTTACTACAGGGAGGGGAAAAACTGTTTTTT	CASSLLQGGEKLFF
-	TRBJ2-7	TRBD2	TRBV7-8	TGTGCCAGCAGCTCTGCCCTGGGTAGCGGGGGGAACGAGCAGTACTTC	CASSSALGSGGNEQYF
-	TRBJ2-1	TRBD1	TRBV7-3	TGTGCCAGCAGCCCCGACAGGGAGAGACATGAGCAGTTCTTC	CASSPDRERHEQFF
-	TRBJ2-7	-	TRBV28	TGTGCCAGCAGGGGCAGCACAAACCCCTACGAGCAGTACTTC	CASRGSTNPYEQYF
-	TRBJ2-1	-	TRBV11-2	TGTGCCAGCAGCTTACTCTTGCTATCCTACAATGAGCAGTTCTTC	CASSLLLLSYNEQFF
-	TRBJ2-3	TRBD1	TRBV6-2/TRBV6-3	TGTGCCAGCAGTTCCCAGGGGGCAGGCACAGATACGCAGTATTTT	CASSSQGAGTDTQYF
medium-sized	TRBJ1-1	-	TRBV6-6	TGTGCCAGCAGTTACTGGGACTCCAGCACTGAAGCTTTCTTT	CASSYWDSSTEAFF
few	TRBJ2-5	TRBD2	TRBV7-2	TGTGCCAGCAGCTTAGTAGCGGGAGGGCAAGAGACCCAGTACTTC	CASSLVAGGQETQYF
-	TRBJ2-7	TRBD1	TRBV7-2	TGTGCCAGCAGCTTAGGCCCTACTCCCCGGACAGGGGGAGAGGAGCAGTACTTC	CASSLGPTPRTGGEEQYF
-	TRBJ2-5	-	TRBV7-3	TGTGCCAGCAGCTTAGGTGCCAGAGATGAGCAGTACTTC	CASSLGARDEQYF
-	TRBJ1-5	-	TRBV10-3	TGTGCCATCAGTGGGTCCAGCAATCAGCCCCAGCATTTT	CAISGSSNQPQHF
-	TRBJ2-1	-	TRBV6-2/TRBV6-3	TGTGCCAGCAGTTACAGAGGACTCCCATACAATGAGCAGTTCTTC	CASSYRGLPYNEQFF
few	TRBJ2-5	-	TRBV7-8	TGTGCCAGCAGCTTAGCGGTCAATTCAGGGAGCCAAGAGACCCAGTACTTC	CASSLAVNSGSQETQYF
-	TRBJ2-7	TRBD2	TRBV7-9	TGTGCCAGCAGCTCGGGACTAGCGGGAGTTAAGTACGAGCAGTACTTC	CASSSGLAGVKYEQYF
once	TRBJ2-5	-	TRBV6-8	TGTGCCAGCATTCCCACGGGGCAAGAGACCCAGTACTTC	CASIPTGQETQYF
-	TRBJ2-4	-	TRBV7-9	TGTGCCAGCAGTCCAGACGCAGGGGCCCAGTACTTC	CASSPDAGAQYF
-	TRBJ2-7	TRBD1	TRBV19	TGTGCCAGTAGCGACAGGGCCGGAGCCTCCTACGAGCAGTACTTC	CASSDRAGASYEQYF
once	TRBJ2-7	-	TRBV24-1	TGTGCCACCAGTGATGCCTCAGGGAGCTCCTACGAGCAGTACTTC	CATSDASGSSYEQYF
many	TRBJ1-2	-	TRBV4-1	TGCGCCAGCAGCCCGGTGGGGCAGGGAGACTATGGCTACACCTTC	CASSPVGQGDYGYTF
-	TRBJ2-7	-	TRBV28	TGTGCCAGCAGTTCCCCCTCTAGCACAGATACGCAGTACTTC	CASSSPSSTDTQYF
-	TRBJ2-3	-	TRBV28	TGTGCCAGCAGTTTATTCCGTGCAGATACGCAGTATTTT	CASSLFRADTQYF
-	TRBJ2-5	-	TRBV5-3	TGTGCCAGCAGCTTGGCCGGGGGATTCCAAGAGACCCAGTACTTC	CASSLAGGFQETQYF
-	TRBJ2-1	-	TRBV9	TGTGCCAGCAGCGTAGGGGACAGGTACGGACTAGTAGTGGACAATGAGCAGTTCTTC	CASSVGDRYGLVVDNEQFF
-	TRBJ2-7	-	TRBV12-3/TRBV12-4	TGTGCCAGCAGTTTTGGAGGGCATGAAAATTCACCCCTCCACTTC	CASSFGGHENSPLHF
-	TRBJ2-7	-	TRBV11-2	TGTGCCAGCAGCTCCCTAGATTCTGGGGGCTACGAGCAGTACTTC	CASSSLDSGGYEQYF
-	TRBJ2-7	TRBD1	TRBV4-1	TGCGCCAGCAGCCTAAGGACAGGGTCCTACGAGCAGTACTTC	CASSLRTGSYEQYF
many	TRBJ2-2	-	TRBV6-1	TGTGCCAGCAACCCCCAGGGGCGGGCAGGGGCCGGCGGGGAGCTGTTTTTT	CASNPQGRAGAGGELFF
few	TRBJ2-5	-	TRBV7-9	TGTGCCAGCAAGCCCGAGTACCAAGAGACCCAGTACTTC	CASKPEYQETQYF
-	TRBJ2-3	-	TRBV5-6	TGTGCCAGCAGCTTGGATGGCGCCCGCACAGATACGCAGTATTTT	CASSLDGARTDTQYF
-	TRBJ2-2	-	TRBV24-1	TGTGCCACCAGAAGGGCAAACACCGGGGAGCTGTTTTTT	CATRRANTGELFF
-	TRBJ2-4	-	TRBV7-6	TGTGCCAGCAGCCCGCCGCTAGCGCCCCTTGGCCCTCCCATTCAGTACTTC	CASSPPLAPLGPPIQYF
-	TRBJ2-1	TRBD2	TRBV7-3	TGTGCCAGCAGCTCATCCGGGACTACCAATGAGCAGTTCTTC	CASSSSGTTNEQFF
-	TRBJ1-5	-	TRBV12-3/TRBV12-4	TGTGCCAGCCTTGAGGGGGTTAATCAGCCCCAGCATTTT	CASLEGVNQPQHF
once	TRBJ2-1	TRBD1	TRBV7-2	TGTGCCAGCAGCTTAACGAGGGGGCCCCTTCGGGAGCAGTTCTTC	CASSLTRGPLREQFF
few	TRBJ1-1	-	TRBV7-2	TGTGCCAGCAGCTTATCAGTTGGTCAGGGGAACACTGAAGCTTTCTTT	CASSLSVGQGNTEAFF
few	TRBJ2-1	TRBD2	TRBV7-2	TGTGCCAGCAGCTTCACTAGCGGTCTAAGCTCCTACAATGAGCAGTTCTTC	CASSFTSGLSSYNEQFF
-	TRBJ2-7	-	TRBV7-7	TGTGCTAGCAGCTTATACCCAGGGGGGCCCACCTCCTACGAGCAGTACTTC	CASSLYPGGPTSYEQYF
medium-sized	TRBJ2-3	-	TRBV7-9	TGTGCCAGCAGCTTAGTACAGAGCACAGATACGCAGTATTTT	CASSLVQSTDTQYF
-	TRBJ2-3	TRBD2	TRBV12-3/TRBV12-4	TGTGCCAGCAGTTTTGGTAGCGGGGGAGCAGATACGCAGTATTTT	CASSFGSGGADTQYF
few	TRBJ2-4	-	TRBV7-9	TGTGCCAGCAGGGAAGGGGGGTTAGCCAAAAACATTCAGTACTTC	CASREGGLAKNIQYF
few	TRBJ2-5	TRBD2	TRBV7-3	TGTGCCAGCAGCCCTAGCGGGAGGGCCGGGGAGACCCAGTACTTC	CASSPSGRAGETQYF
-	TRBJ2-1	TRBD2	TRBV7-2	TGTGCCAGCAGCCGTCTAGCGGGAGAAAACGGTGAGCAGTTCTTC	CASSRLAGENGEQFF
few	TRBJ2-7	TRBD1	TRBV7-6	TGTGCCAGCAGCTGGGACAGGGAAAGTGAGCAGTACTTC	CASSWDRESEQYF
-	TRBJ1-1	-	TRBV12-3/TRBV12-4	TGTGCCAGCAGTACAGGGCCCCTGAACACTGAAGCTTTCTTT	CASSTGPLNTEAFF
many	TRBJ2-3	-	TRBV19	TGTGCCAGTAGTATTGTGGTGGGTGGCACAGATACGCAGTATTTT	CASSIVVGGTDTQYF
-	TRBJ2-1	-	TRBV11-3	TGTGCCAGCAGCCCCGGTGGCTACAATGAGCAGTTCTTC	CASSPGGYNEQFF